A selection of T cell receptor beta chains follows, all from one sample in a study of Graves' ophthalmopathy and Graves' hyperthyroidism. One entry per CDR3 protein, called by TCRdb with MiXCR from the multiplex PCR reads. The sample consists of about 340,000 distinct CDR3 sequences, roughly 15% of them appearing once. The material sequenced was peripheral blood. All receptors derive from an adult man with Graves' ophthalmopathy. Each CDR3 is given with its conserved first and last residue. The order of the fields is D gene, clone size, J gene, V gene, CDR3 DNA, CDR3 protein. A D gene is named only where the DNA matches it firmly. Size is omitted from some rows. Given values are once, few, many or a class for expanded clones.

>TRBD1|many|TRBJ2-7|TRBV6-2/TRBV6-3
TGTGCCAGCAGTTACTGGGACAGGTCCTACGAGCAGTACTTC
CASSYWDRSYEQYF
>TRBD2|once|TRBJ2-5|TRBV2
TGTGCCAGCAGTGAATGGCGGGGGGGCACAGAGACCCAGTACTTC
CASSEWRGGTETQYF
>TRBD1|many|TRBJ1-1|TRBV6-4
TGTGCCAGCAGTGTTACAGGGGGTGATACTGAAGCTTTCTTT
CASSVTGGDTEAFF
>NA|many|TRBJ1-2|TRBV3-1
TGTGCCAGCAGCCCGTGGGGCCCTAACTATGGCTACACCTTC
CASSPWGPNYGYTF
>TRBD2|many|TRBJ2-7|TRBV10-3
TGTGCCATCAGTGAGTCGTTGGCTAGCGGGCAACACGAGCAGTACTTC
CAISESLASGQHEQYF
>NA|many|TRBJ1-2|TRBV28
TGTGCCAGCAGAATCCCAAGCCTATTGAGCTACACCTTC
CASRIPSLLSYTF
>NA|many|TRBJ2-7|TRBV5-8
TGTGCCAGCAGCCGCCCGACTCGATCCTACGAGCAGTACTTC
CASSRPTRSYEQYF
>NA|few|TRBJ1-3|TRBV6-1
TGTGCCAGCAGTGCCTACAGGACGGGAAACACCATATATTTT
CASSAYRTGNTIYF
>NA|NA|TRBJ2-7|TRBV20-1
TGCAGTGCTACGACTCACCCAACCTACGAGCAGTACTTC
CSATTHPTYEQYF
>TRBD2|many|TRBJ2-2|TRBV11-1
TGTGCCAGCAGCCGAGGGACTAGCGGGACAAGCGGGGAGCTGTTTTTT
CASSRGTSGTSGELFF
>NA|many|TRBJ2-5|TRBV6-5
TGTGCCAGCAGTTCCCACAGGGCAGGGGATTCCAAGACCCAGTACTTC
CASSSHRAGDSKTQYF
>NA|many|TRBJ1-1|TRBV30
TGTGCCTGGAGTGGACTCAAAAAGGAAGCTTTCTTT
CAWSGLKKEAFF
>TRBD1|many|TRBJ2-6|TRBV6-2/TRBV6-3
TGTGCCACCCGGTCGACAGGGACGAGCTCTGGGGCCAACGTCCTGACTTTC
CATRSTGTSSGANVLTF
>NA|many|TRBJ1-2|TRBV24-1
TGTGCCACCAGTGACGGTCCGGTGTGGGGCGGCTACACCTTC
CATSDGPVWGGYTF
>TRBD1|NA|TRBJ2-7|TRBV6-1
TGTGCCAGCACCGACCGTTTGGGGACAGGGCGATACGAGCAGTACTTC
CASTDRLGTGRYEQYF
>NA|many|TRBJ1-5|TRBV30
TGTGCCTGGAATTCGAAGGGTAGGAGCAATCAGCCCCAGCATTTT
CAWNSKGRSNQPQHF
>NA|many|TRBJ1-3|TRBV28
TGTGCCAGCAGGGCCATCTCTGGAAACACCATATATTTT
CASRAISGNTIYF
>NA|NA|TRBJ2-7|TRBV6-1
TGTGCCAGCACTGAGGGGGACCACTCCTACGAGCAGTACTTC
CASTEGDHSYEQYF
>TRBD1|many|TRBJ1-1|TRBV6-2/TRBV6-3
TGTGCCAGCGCCCCGGGACAGGGGATTCGAGACACTGAAGCTTTCTTT
CASAPGQGIRDTEAFF
>TRBD1|many|TRBJ1-5|TRBV5-6
TGTGCCAGCAGCTCACAGGACAGGCCCAATCAGCCCCAGCATTTT
CASSSQDRPNQPQHF
>NA|many|TRBJ2-5|TRBV6-5
TGTGCCAGCAGTTACTCTGACGCAGGGAAAGAGACCCAGTACTTC
CASSYSDAGKETQYF
>TRBD2|many|TRBJ2-7|TRBV11-2
TGTGCCAGCAGTACCCTCCGGGCTAGCGGATCCTACGAGCAGTACTTC
CASSTLRASGSYEQYF
>NA|many|TRBJ1-6|TRBV7-8
TGTGCCAGCAGCTTAGCGCGGGACATTCCGGAGAATTCACCCCTCCACTTT
CASSLARDIPENSPLHF
>NA|many|TRBJ2-3|TRBV11-2
TGTGCCAGCAGCGCCCAACCGTTCGCCAGCACAGATACGCAGTATTTT
CASSAQPFASTDTQYF
>TRBD2|many|TRBJ2-7|TRBV5-1
TGCGCCAGCAGCTTGGAGCCAGCGGGGGTTTACGAGCAGTACTTC
CASSLEPAGVYEQYF
>TRBD2|many|TRBJ2-7|TRBV18
TGTGCCAGCTCACCGAGCGGGGATACCTACGAGCAGTACTTC
CASSPSGDTYEQYF
>TRBD1|many|TRBJ2-7|TRBV6-5
TGTGCCAGCAGTTTCCCAGGACAGGGGGGCTACGAGCAGTACTTC
CASSFPGQGGYEQYF
>NA|NA|TRBJ2-7|TRBV6-2/TRBV6-3
TGTGCCAGCAGTTACTCGACGGATTTTGCGGATACCGACAGCTTGCAGTACTTC
CASSYSTDFADTDSLQYF
>NA|many|TRBJ1-2|TRBV20-1
TGCAGTGCTAGCGACAAGCGGACGCCCTATGGCTACACCTTC
CSASDKRTPYGYTF
>NA|NA|TRBJ1-1|TRBV2
TGTGCCAGCAGTGACCGTGATAGGATCACTGAAGCTTTCTTT
CASSDRDRITEAFF
>TRBD1|NA|TRBJ1-2|TRBV4-3
TGCGCCAGCAGCCAAGATCGCGGGACAGGGGACTATGGCTACACCTTC
CASSQDRGTGDYGYTF
>NA|many|TRBJ2-5|TRBV7-2
TGTGCCAGCAGCTTAGTAAGCAACCAAGAGACCCAGTACTTC
CASSLVSNQETQYF
>TRBD2|many|TRBJ2-7|TRBV6-2/TRBV6-3
TGTGCCAGCAGTACCGGGACTAGCGGGGTCCTATCCTACGAGCAGTACTTC
CASSTGTSGVLSYEQYF
>NA|many|TRBJ1-1|TRBV5-6
TGTGCCAGCAGCCCCGACGGACTGAACACTGAAGCTTTCTTT
CASSPDGLNTEAFF
>TRBD1|NA|TRBJ2-7|TRBV6-1
TGTGCCAGCCGCGAACCCCGGACAGGAAAGTCCTACGAGCAGTACTTC
CASREPRTGKSYEQYF
>TRBD1|many|TRBJ2-5|TRBV10-3
TGTGCCATCAGTGAGGGACAGGAGACGGAGGCCCAGTACTTC
CAISEGQETEAQYF